This TCR beta chain was recovered during a study of post-analysis software for immune sequencing data. About the study: The patients showed relapsing-remitting, secondary progressive and progressive-relapsing multiple sclerosis courses.

Unique molecular identifiers tagged the TCR beta cDNA libraries. Each sample of about 0.95 to 11 million input T cells yielded around 500,000 cDNA molecules, so each molecule approximated one T cell. TCRdb ran MiXCR on the PCR reads and lists one entry per CDR3 protein. This table holds hundreds of thousands of distinct CDR3 sequences, around 47% found once. The table lists this clonotype with a few counts. Its antigen remains unknown. Regarding the study as a whole: Versus controls, multiple sclerosis patients showed significantly lower diversity (normalized Chao1). Same-batch samples co-clustered strongly by F measure.

What was sequenced was blood. This clonotype was sampled from a girl aged 10-17 years with multiple sclerosis.

The CDR3 sequence is CASSLEAYTNADTQYF. The CDR3 region has the DNA TGCGCCAGCAGCTTGGAGGCCTACACTAACGCAGATACGCAGTATTTT. This rearrangement joins TRBV5-1 to TRBJ2-3; D is unclear. This CDR3 region has 16 residues. V shed 0 bases and J shed 4 bases, with 15 bases lying between them. Germline-derived CDR1 and CDR2 are SGHRS and YFSETQ.